The 5 T cell receptor beta chains in this list originate from one sample, sequenced in a study of PD-L1 blockade in urothelial cancer. Using immunoSEQ multiplex PCR, the repertoire was profiled, and TCRdb retains in-frame clones only, with some absent. The sample holds fewer than 40,000 clones, approximately 90% seen once. The time point is: pretreatment peripheral blood. Sample: PBMCs, taken around atezolizumab (anti-PD-L1) treatment. The receptors stem from a woman in her sixties or seventies with urothelial cancer.

The chain joins TRBV7-6 to TRBJ1-4, with D hard to call. This CDR3 contains 14 residues. V dropped 2 bases and J dropped 6 bases, with 10 bases sitting between them. Germline V lookup: CDR1 SGHVS, CDR2 FNYEAQ. The CDR3 protein is CASSLKADDEKLFF. The CDR3 DNA reads as TGTGCCAGCAGCTTAAAAGCGGATGATGAAAAACTGTTTTTT.

The chain employs TRBV4-1 and TRBJ2-5, with 8 positions matching TRBD1. Germline V CDR1 and CDR2: MGHRA, YSYEKL. The CDR3 has 14 amino acids. Trimming at V came to 5 bases and at J to 5 bases, leaving 7 bases not matched to a gene. The CDR3 DNA reads as TGCGCCAGCAGCGTAACGACAGGGGAGGAGACCCAGTACTTC. Its protein is CASSVTTGEETQYF.

The chain combines TRBV28 with TRBJ1-4; a weak D match, TRBD1 (5 bases). The germline V gene has CDR1 MDHEN and CDR2 SYDVKM. V shed 3 bases and J shed 0 bases, with 8 bases lying between them. This CDR3 has 15 amino acids. The CDR3 here is CASSLGGATNEKLFF. In DNA, the CDR3 is TGTGCCAGCAGTTTGGGGGGGGCAACTAATGAAAAACTGTTTTTT.

This chain links TRBV19 with TRBJ1-2; no clear D. This CDR3 comprises 15 residues. The germline V and J ends were trimmed by 0 bases and 9 bases, with 17 bases remaining between them. CDR1 and CDR2 from the germline V gene are LNHDA and SQIVND (reference sequence). CDR3: CASSIDIATSRSYTF. The CDR3 nucleotides read TGTGCCAGTAGTATAGATATAGCGACCTCTCGGAGCTACACCTTC.

This sequence joins TRBV28 and TRBJ1-4; D not certain. The germline CDR1 and CDR2 sequences are MDHEN and SYDVKM. V lost 8 bases, J lost 1 base, and 23 bases lay in between. This CDR3 has 18 residues. The CDR3 DNA sequence: TGTGCCAGCTGTAAAAGGACTTTCGCGAGGCGAACTAATGAAAAACTGTTTTTT. This codes for CASCKRTFARRTNEKLFF.